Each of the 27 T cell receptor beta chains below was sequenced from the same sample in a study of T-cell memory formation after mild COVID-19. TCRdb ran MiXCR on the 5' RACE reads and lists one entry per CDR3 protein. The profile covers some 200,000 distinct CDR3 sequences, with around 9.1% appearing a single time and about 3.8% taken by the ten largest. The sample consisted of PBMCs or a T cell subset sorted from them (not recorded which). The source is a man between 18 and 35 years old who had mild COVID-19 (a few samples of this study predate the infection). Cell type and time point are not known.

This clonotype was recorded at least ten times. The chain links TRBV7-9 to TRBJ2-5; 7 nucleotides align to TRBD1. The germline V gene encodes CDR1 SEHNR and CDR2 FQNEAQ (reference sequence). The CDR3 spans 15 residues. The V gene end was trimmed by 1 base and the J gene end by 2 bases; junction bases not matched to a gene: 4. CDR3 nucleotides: TGTGCCAGCAGCTTAGAGGGGGCAGTACAAGAGACCCAGTACTTC. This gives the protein CASSLEGAVQETQYF.

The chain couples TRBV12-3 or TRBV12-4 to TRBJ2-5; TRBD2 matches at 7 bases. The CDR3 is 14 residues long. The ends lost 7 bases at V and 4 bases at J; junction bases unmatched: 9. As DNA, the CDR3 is TGTGCCAGCACCTTGTTGGGAGGGGCAGAGACCCAGTACTTC. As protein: CASTLLGGAETQYF.

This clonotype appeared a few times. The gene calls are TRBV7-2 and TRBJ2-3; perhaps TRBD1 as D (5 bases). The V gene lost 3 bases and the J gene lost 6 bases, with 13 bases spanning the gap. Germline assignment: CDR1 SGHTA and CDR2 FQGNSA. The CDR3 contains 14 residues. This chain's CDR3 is CASSLRQILDTQYF. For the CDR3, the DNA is TGTGCCAGCAGCTTGAGACAGATTCTGGATACGCAGTATTTT.

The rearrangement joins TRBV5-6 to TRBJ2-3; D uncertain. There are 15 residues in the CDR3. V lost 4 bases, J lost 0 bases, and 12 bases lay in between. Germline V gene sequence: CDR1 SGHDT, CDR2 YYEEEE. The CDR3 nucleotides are TGTGCCAGCAGCGCCCCAGTGACTAGCACAGATACGCAGTATTTT. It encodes CASSAPVTSTDTQYF.

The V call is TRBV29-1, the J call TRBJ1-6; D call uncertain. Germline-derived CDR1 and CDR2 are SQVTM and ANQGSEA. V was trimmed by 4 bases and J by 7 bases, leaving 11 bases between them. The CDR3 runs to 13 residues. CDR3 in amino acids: CSVGVTPNSPLHF. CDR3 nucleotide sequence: TGCAGCGTTGGCGTGACACCGAATTCACCCCTCCACTTT.

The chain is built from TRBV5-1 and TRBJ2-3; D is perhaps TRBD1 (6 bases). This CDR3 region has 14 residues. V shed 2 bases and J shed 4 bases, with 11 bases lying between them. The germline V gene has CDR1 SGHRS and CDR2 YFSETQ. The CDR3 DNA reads TGCGCCAGCAGCTTTAGGGGGAAGGCAGATACGCAGTATTTT. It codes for CASSFRGKADTQYF.

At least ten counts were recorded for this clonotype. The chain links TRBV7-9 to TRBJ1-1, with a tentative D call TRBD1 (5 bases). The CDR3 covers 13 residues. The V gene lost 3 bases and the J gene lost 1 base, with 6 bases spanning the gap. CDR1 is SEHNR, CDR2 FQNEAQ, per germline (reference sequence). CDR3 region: CASSFRGNTEAFF. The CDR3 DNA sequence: TGTGCCAGCAGCTTTAGGGGGAACACTGAAGCTTTCTTT.

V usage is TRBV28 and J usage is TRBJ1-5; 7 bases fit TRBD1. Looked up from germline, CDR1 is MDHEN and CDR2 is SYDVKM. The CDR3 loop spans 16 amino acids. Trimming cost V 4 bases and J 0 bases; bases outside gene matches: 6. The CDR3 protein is CASSSLRQGSNQPQHF. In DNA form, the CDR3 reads TGTGCCAGCAGTTCCCTCCGACAGGGTAGCAATCAGCCCCAGCATTTT. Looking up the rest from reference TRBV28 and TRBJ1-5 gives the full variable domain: DVKVTQSSRYLVKRTGEKVFLECVQDMDHENMFWYRQDPGLGLRLIYFSYDVKMKEKGDIPEGYSVSREKKERFSLILESASTNQTSMYLCASSSLRQGSNQPQHFGDGTRLSIL.

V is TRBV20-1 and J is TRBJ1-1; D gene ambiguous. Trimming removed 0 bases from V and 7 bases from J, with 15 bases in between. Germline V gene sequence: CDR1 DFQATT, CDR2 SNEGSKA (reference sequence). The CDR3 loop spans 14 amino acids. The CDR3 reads CSARDSAGWDEAFF. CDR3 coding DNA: TGCAGTGCTAGAGATTCGGCCGGGTGGGATGAAGCTTTCTTT.

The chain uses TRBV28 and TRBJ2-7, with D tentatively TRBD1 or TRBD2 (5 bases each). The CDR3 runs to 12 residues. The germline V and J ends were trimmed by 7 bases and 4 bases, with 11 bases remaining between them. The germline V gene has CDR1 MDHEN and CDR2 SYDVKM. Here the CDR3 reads CASTGTVYEQYF. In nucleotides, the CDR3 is TGTGCCAGCACCGGGACGGTTTACGAGCAGTACTTC.

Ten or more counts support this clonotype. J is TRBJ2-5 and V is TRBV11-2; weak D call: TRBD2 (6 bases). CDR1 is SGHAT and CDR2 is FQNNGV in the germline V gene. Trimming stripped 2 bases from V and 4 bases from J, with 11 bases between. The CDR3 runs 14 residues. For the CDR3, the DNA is TGTGCCAGCAGCTTATACGGGGGAGGAGAGACCCAGTACTTC. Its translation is CASSLYGGGETQYF.

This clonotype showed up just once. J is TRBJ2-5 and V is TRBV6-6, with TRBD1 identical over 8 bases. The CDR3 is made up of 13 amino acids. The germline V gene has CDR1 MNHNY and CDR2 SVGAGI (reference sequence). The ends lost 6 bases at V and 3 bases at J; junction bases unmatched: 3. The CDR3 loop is CASRTTGEETQYF. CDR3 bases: TGTGCCAGCAGGACGACAGGGGAAGAGACCCAGTACTTC.

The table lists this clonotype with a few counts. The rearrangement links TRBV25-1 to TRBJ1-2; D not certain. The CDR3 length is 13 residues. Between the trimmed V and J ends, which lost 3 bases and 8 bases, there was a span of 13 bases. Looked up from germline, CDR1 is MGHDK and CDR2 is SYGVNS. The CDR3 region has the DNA TGTGCCAGCAGTGAGCTATTCCCCAGCGGCTACACCTTC. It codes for CASSELFPSGYTF.

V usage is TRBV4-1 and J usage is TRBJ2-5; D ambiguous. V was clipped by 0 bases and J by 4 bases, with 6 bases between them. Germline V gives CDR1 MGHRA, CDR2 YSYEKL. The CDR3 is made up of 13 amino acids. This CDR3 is CASSQDLRETQYF. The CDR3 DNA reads TGCGCCAGCAGCCAAGATTTGAGAGAGACCCAGTACTTC.

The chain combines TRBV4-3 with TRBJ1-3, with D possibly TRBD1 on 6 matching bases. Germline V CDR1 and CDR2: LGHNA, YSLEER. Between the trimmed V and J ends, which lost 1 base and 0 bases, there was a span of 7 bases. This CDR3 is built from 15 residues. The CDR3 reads CASSQGQDSGNTIYF. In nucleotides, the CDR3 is TGCGCCAGCAGCCAAGGACAGGACTCTGGAAACACCATATATTTT.

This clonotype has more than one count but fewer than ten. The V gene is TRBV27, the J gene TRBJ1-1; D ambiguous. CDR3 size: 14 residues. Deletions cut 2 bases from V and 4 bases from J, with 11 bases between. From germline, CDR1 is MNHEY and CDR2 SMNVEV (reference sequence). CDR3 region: CASSLGKVATEAFF. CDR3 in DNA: TGTGCCAGCAGTTTAGGGAAGGTGGCCACTGAAGCTTTCTTT.

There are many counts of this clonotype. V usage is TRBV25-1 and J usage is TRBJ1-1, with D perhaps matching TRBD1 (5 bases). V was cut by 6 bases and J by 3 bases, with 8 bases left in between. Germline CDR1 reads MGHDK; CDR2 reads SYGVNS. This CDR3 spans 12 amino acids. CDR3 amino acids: CASRTEYTEAFF. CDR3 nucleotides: TGTGCCAGCAGGACAGAGTACACTGAAGCTTTCTTT.

The CDR3 DNA follows: TGTGCCAGCAGTTATATTTCCGGCAGGGGGCTTGGCGAGCAGTACTTC. This gives the protein CASSYISGRGLGEQYF. The chain employs TRBV6-5 and TRBJ2-7; 8 bases map to TRBD1. Germline values: CDR1 MNHEY, CDR2 SVGAGI. CDR3 size: 16 residues. V shed 3 bases and J 6 bases; nucleotides not matched to a gene: 13.

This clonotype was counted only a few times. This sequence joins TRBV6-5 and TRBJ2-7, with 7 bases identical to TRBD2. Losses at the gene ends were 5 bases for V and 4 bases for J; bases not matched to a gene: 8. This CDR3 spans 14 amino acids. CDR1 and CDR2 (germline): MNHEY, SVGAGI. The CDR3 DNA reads TGTGCCAGCAGTCCCCGGGGTAGCGGGTACGAGCAGTACGTC. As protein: CASSPRGSGYEQYV.

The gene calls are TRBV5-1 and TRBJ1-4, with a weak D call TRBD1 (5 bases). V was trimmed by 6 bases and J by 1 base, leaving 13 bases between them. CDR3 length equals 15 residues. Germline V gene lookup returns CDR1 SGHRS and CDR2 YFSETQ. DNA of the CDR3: TGCGCCAGCAAGCCAGGGATTGGAACTAATGAAAAACTGTTTTTT. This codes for CASKPGIGTNEKLFF.

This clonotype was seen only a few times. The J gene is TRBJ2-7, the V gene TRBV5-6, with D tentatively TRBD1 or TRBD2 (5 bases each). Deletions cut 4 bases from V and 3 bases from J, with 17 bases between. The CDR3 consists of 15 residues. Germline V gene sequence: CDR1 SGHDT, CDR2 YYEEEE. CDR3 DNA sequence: TGTGCCAGCAGCGATACCGGGACCCCGGACTACGAGCAGTACTTC. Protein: CASSDTGTPDYEQYF.

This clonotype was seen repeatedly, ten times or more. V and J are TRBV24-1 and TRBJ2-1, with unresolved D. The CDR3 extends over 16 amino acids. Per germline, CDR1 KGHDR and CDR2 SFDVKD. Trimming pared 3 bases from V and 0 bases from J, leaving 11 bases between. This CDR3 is CATSDGLKRSYNEQFF. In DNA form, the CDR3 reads TGTGCCACCAGTGATGGCTTGAAACGCTCCTACAATGAGCAGTTCTTC.

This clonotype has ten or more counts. CDR3 loop: CASSFRDTSYEQYF. In DNA, the CDR3 is TGTGCCAGCAGTTTCAGGGATACCTCCTACGAGCAGTACTTC. The chain uses TRBV12-3 or TRBV12-4 and TRBJ2-7; D is possibly TRBD1 (5 bases). V lost 3 bases to trimming and J lost 0 bases, with 9 bases between them. CDR3 length equals 14 residues.

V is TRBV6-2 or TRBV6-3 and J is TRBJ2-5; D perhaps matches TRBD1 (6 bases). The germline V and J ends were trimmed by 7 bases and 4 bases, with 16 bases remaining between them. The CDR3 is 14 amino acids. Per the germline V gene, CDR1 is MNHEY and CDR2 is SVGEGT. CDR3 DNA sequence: TGTGCCAGCAAGAACAGGGTTGGAGGAGAGACCCAGTACTTC. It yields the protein CASKNRVGGETQYF.

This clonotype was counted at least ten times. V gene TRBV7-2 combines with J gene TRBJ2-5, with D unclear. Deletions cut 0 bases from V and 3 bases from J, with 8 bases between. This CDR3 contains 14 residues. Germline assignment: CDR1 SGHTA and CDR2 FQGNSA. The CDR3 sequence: CASSLARWEETQYF. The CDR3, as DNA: TGTGCCAGCAGCTTAGCGCGTTGGGAAGAGACCCAGTACTTC. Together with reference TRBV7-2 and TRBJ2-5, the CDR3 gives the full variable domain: GAGVSQSPSNKVTEKGKDVELRCDPISGHTALYWYRQSLGQGLEFLIYFQGNSAPDKSGLPSDRFSAERTGGSVSTLTIQRTQQEDSAVYLCASSLARWEETQYFGPGTRLLVL.

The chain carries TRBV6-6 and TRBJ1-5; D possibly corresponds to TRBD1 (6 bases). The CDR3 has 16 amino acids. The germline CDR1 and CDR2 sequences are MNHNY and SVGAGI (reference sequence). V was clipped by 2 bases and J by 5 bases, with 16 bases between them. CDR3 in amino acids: CASSYPGGQGDQPQHF. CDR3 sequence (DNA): TGTGCCAGCAGTTACCCCGGGGGCCAAGGGGATCAGCCCCAGCATTTT.

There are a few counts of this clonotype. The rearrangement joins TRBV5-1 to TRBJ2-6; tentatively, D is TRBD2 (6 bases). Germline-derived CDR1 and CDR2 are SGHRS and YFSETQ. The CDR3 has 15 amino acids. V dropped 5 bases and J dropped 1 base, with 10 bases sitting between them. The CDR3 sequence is CASRVGGSGANVLTF. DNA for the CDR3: TGCGCCAGCAGGGTCGGAGGGTCTGGGGCCAACGTCCTGACTTTC.